The 15 T cell receptor beta chains presented below share a single source sample, sequenced in a study of CD8 T cells in Susac syndrome. A quantity of about 0.5 to 1 ug RNA underwent reverse transcription using random hexamers. TCRdb called the immunoSEQ multiplex PCR reads again in MiXCR, with one record for every CDR3 protein. The table lists roughly 200,000 distinct CDR3 sequences, roughly 94% of them singletons, with 0.085% to 0.13% in the top ten. Source material: CD4+ T cells from PBMCs. The receptors stem from a human donor in good health.

The chain carries TRBV30 and TRBJ2-2; the D is unclear. V shed 2 bases and J shed 5 bases, with 6 bases lying between them. CDR1 and CDR2 (germline): GTSNPN, SVGIG (reference sequence). CDR3 length: 12 amino acids. Here the CDR3 DNA reads TGTGCCTGGAGTCCCCGGACCGGGGAGCTGTTTTTT. The encoded protein is CAWSPRTGELFF.

The CDR3 reads CASSPTTGGVYEQYF. The CDR3 DNA reads as TGTGCCAGCAGCCCAACGACAGGGGGCGTTTACGAGCAGTACTTC. The chain couples TRBV3-1 to TRBJ2-7, with 10 bases lining up with TRBD1. The germline V gene has CDR1 LGHDT and CDR2 YNNKEL (reference sequence). After removal of 4 bases from V and 4 bases from J, the junction contained 7 bases not matched to a gene. The CDR3 loop spans 15 amino acids.

The J gene is TRBJ2-5, the V gene TRBV6-5, with D possibly TRBD2 on 7 matching bases. V lost 7 bases to trimming and J lost 10 bases, with 22 bases between them. The CDR3 has 14 amino acids. Germline assignment: CDR1 MNHEY and CDR2 SVGAGI. The CDR3 sequence is CASTRDYPGGGQYF. CDR3 nucleotide sequence: TGTGCCAGCACCCGGGACTACCCAGGAGGGGGCCAGTACTTC.

This clonotype was seen a single time. The chain is built from TRBV4-3 and TRBJ1-3, with D unresolved. With 1 base removed from V and 0 bases from J, the gap between germline ends came to 10 bases. The CDR3 has 16 residues. In germline, CDR1 is LGHNA, CDR2 YSLEER. CDR3 in amino acids: CASSQGPASSGNTIYF. The CDR3 nucleotides read TGCGCCAGCAGCCAAGGGCCAGCGAGCTCTGGAAACACCATATATTTT.

The chain couples TRBV27 to TRBJ2-7, with a possible D match to TRBD1 (6 bases). The V end was cut by 8 bases, the J end by 6 bases, with 14 bases between. This CDR3 contains 12 residues. CDR1 and CDR2 from the germline V gene are MNHEY and SMNVEV (reference sequence). CDR3 region: CASGWGPAEQYF. In nucleotides, the CDR3 is TGTGCCAGCGGCTGGGGGCCAGCCGAGCAGTACTTC.

This clonotype occurred once. The rearrangement uses TRBV30 and TRBJ2-5, with unresolved D. V dropped 1 base and J dropped 5 bases, with 2 bases sitting between them. The germline V gene encodes CDR1 GTSNPN and CDR2 SVGIG (reference sequence). The CDR3 totals 10 residues. As DNA, the CDR3 is TGTGCCTGGAGTGAGGAGACCCAGTACTTC. It codes for CAWSEETQYF. The variable domain in full, completed from reference TRBV30 and TRBJ2-5, reads SQTIHQWPATLVQPVGSPLSLECTVEGTSNPNLYWYRQAAGRGLQLLFYSVGIGQISSEVPQNLSASRPQDRQFILSSKKLLLSDSGFYLCAWSEETQYFGPGTRLLVL.

The chain recombines TRBV20-1 with TRBJ2-5; no reliable D call. This CDR3 has 13 residues. V was pared by 5 bases and J by 5 bases, with 15 bases between. Germline V CDR1 and CDR2: DFQATT, SNEGSKA (reference sequence). CDR3: CSAHTPPRETQYF. In DNA form, the CDR3 reads TGCAGTGCTCACACACCGCCAAGGGAGACCCAGTACTTC.

The rearrangement links TRBV29-1 to TRBJ2-7; D is undetermined. CDR1 and CDR2 (germline): SQVTM, ANQGSEA. This CDR3 is 11 amino acids long. The V and J ends lost 5 bases and 6 bases respectively, with 11 bases between them. The chain's CDR3 is CSVSDPSEQYF. The CDR3 nucleotides read TGCAGCGTTTCGGACCCAAGCGAGCAGTACTTC.

The genes are TRBV12-3 or TRBV12-4 and TRBJ2-5; tentatively, D is TRBD1 (6 bases). The length of the CDR3 is 15 residues. The ends were cut back, 5 bases at V and 5 bases at J, with 18 bases in the middle. Here the CDR3 reads CASSRVQGVRETQYF. CDR3 nucleotide sequence: TGTGCCAGCAGTCGCGTACAGGGAGTACGGGAGACCCAGTACTTC.

The V and J genes are TRBV29-1 and TRBJ2-7; D unresolved. Trimming removed 3 bases at V and 2 bases at J, with 8 bases between. The germline V gene encodes CDR1 SQVTM and CDR2 ANQGSEA. This CDR3 is built from 12 residues. CDR3 in amino acids: CSVDGEAYEQYF. The DNA of the CDR3 is TGCAGCGTTGATGGGGAAGCCTACGAGCAGTACTTC.

V gene TRBV24-1 combines with J gene TRBJ2-1, with 9 nucleotides matching TRBD1. The germline gives CDR1 KGHDR, CDR2 SFDVKD. The trim removed 3 bases at V and 5 bases at J, leaving 4 bases unmatched. CDR3 length: 15 residues. The chain's CDR3 is CATSDGDRVNNEQFF. The CDR3 DNA reads as TGTGCCACCAGTGATGGGGACAGGGTAAACAATGAGCAGTTCTTC.

CDR3 nucleotide sequence: TGTGCCAGCAGCCAAGCCGGGACTAGCGTTAACAATGAGCAGTTCTTC. Translating gives CASSQAGTSVNNEQFF. J is TRBJ2-1 and V is TRBV4-2; 10 bases map to TRBD2. CDR3 length equals 16 residues. Per germline, CDR1 LGHNA and CDR2 YNFKEQ. The ends lost 1 base at V and 5 bases at J; junction bases unmatched: 5.

The gene calls are TRBV4-2 and TRBJ2-2, with 7 bases fitting TRBD2. The junction had 5 bases not matched to a gene; V was cut back by 2 bases and J by 2 bases. CDR3 length equals 16 residues. In germline, CDR1 is LGHNA, CDR2 YNFKEQ. DNA for the CDR3: TGTGCCAGCAGCCAAAGGCTAGCGGACAACACCGGGGAGCTGTTTTTT. Protein sequence: CASSQRLADNTGELFF.

The DNA for the CDR3 is TGTGCCAGCAGCCGCGGGACTAGCGGGAACAATGAGCAGTTCTTC. It encodes CASSRGTSGNNEQFF. The V call is TRBV6-5, the J call TRBJ2-1, with 13 bases aligning to TRBD2. Germline CDR1 reads MNHEY; CDR2 reads SVGAGI. The CDR3 is 15 amino acids. After removal of 6 bases from V and 5 bases from J, the junction contained 4 bases not matched to a gene.

The rearrangement uses TRBV18 and TRBJ2-1; D is ambiguous. This CDR3 has 12 amino acids. Trimming stripped 0 bases from V and 5 bases from J, with 2 bases between. In germline, CDR1 is KGHSH, CDR2 LQKENI. In DNA, the CDR3 is TGTGCCAGCTCACCACCAGACAATGAGCAGTTCTTC. This translates into CASSPPDNEQFF.